This T cell receptor (beta chain) was found in a study of tumor-infiltrating lymphocytes in primary liver carcinoma. TCR beta cDNA came from around 500 ng total RNA, primed with a constant-region primer. Construction of TCR beta libraries relied on three successive nested multiplex PCR rounds employing slightly modified ARM-PCR. TRBV1-TRBV30 forward and Cbeta reverse primers drove the first two roughly 10-cycle rounds. MiXCR, applied by TCRdb to the multiplex PCR reads, yields one record per CDR3 protein. The repertoire holds approximately 80,000 distinct CDR3 sequences, with roughly 72% as singletons. Overall study results and limits: Researchers found tumor-adjacent and tumor-blood pairs overlapped less than tumor region pairs. Compared with blood, tumor repertoires held significantly more in their top 250 clones.

As to this clonotype: Its target is unknown.

Without any cell sorting, roughly 20-33 mg of bulk tissue yielded co-extracted RNA and DNA. This CDR3 region has 19 residues. Trimming cost V 1 base and J 0 bases, with 19 bases left between them. Germline loops: CDR1 LGHNA, CDR2 YNFKEQ. Sequencing was carried out using tumor-adjacent normal liver tissue. The chain links TRBV4-2 to TRBJ1-5, with a possible D match to TRBD1 (5 bases). This clonotype was sampled from a middle-aged man with primary liver carcinoma and hepatitis B virus infection. The CDR3 DNA reads as TGTGCCAGCAGCCAAGGGAAGTGGTCGCGACAGCTTAGCAATCAGCCCCAGCATTTT. Translating it yields CASSQGKWSRQLSNQPQHF.